This T cell receptor beta chain was sequenced during a study of cytomegalovirus exposure and HLA in healthy donors. Primers included in the PCR were 60 Vbeta and 13 Jbeta primers. The assay was immunoSEQ multiplex PCR, and TCRdb's table has in-frame clones only and misses some. The data show about 98,000 clones, under 80% seen once. Germline CDR1 reads MNHEY; CDR2 reads SVGAGI. The V end was cut by 6 bases, the J end by 1 base, with 10 bases between. CDR3 size: 13 residues. Sequencing input: PBMCs. The clonotype comes from a male donor in good health and CMV-seronegative. This chain joins TRBV6-5 and TRBJ2-7; a possible D gene is TRBD2 (6 bases). CDR3 in amino acids: CASSQGLSYEQYF. The CDR3 nucleotides are TGTGCCAGCAGCCAGGGACTGTCCTACGAGCAGTACTTC.